One and the same sample provided the 11 T cell receptor beta chains below, sequenced in a study of CD8+ T cells in alopecia areata. RNA extraction was followed by reverse transcription into cDNA, which acted as the sequencing template. This table comes from immunoSEQ multiplex PCR, and its TCRdb copy is limited to in-frame clones, with some not included. In the table there are 180,000 or so clones, less than 75% of which are singletons. The sequencing used CD8+ T cells sorted from blood, collected at week 0. These receptor sequences come from a human donor with alopecia areata.

This clone was seen a handful of times. V and J are TRBV29-1 and TRBJ1-2; D ambiguous. This CDR3 has 15 amino acids. Germline assignment: CDR1 SQVTM and CDR2 ANQGSEA. The V and J ends lost 2 bases and 0 bases respectively, with 13 bases between them. CDR3 protein: CSVEFVGLANYGYTF. The CDR3 DNA reads TGCAGCGTTGAATTTGTGGGTTTAGCTAACTATGGCTACACCTTC.

The chain combines TRBV7-9 with TRBJ1-1, with a tentative D call TRBD1 (6 bases). Per the germline V gene, CDR1 is SEHNR and CDR2 is FQNEAQ (reference sequence). The ends were cut back, 5 bases at V and 4 bases at J, with 20 bases in the middle. This CDR3 has 16 amino acids. CDR3 sequence: CASSPRSGQSATEAFF. The DNA for the CDR3 is TGTGCCAGCAGCCCACGAAGCGGACAGTCGGCCACTGAAGCTTTCTTT.

This clone was detected once. This chain uses TRBV7-9 with TRBJ2-7; a weak D match, TRBD1 (6 bases). The CDR3 has 13 amino acids. Germline V lookup: CDR1 SEHNR, CDR2 FQNEAQ (reference sequence). V gave up 2 bases and J gave up 3 bases, with 8 bases separating them. The chain's CDR3 is CASSLPGDYEQYF. The DNA for the CDR3 is TGTGCCAGCAGCTTACCAGGGGACTACGAGCAGTACTTC.

V and J are TRBV7-8 and TRBJ1-2; no clear D. V was cut by 5 bases and J by 2 bases, with 12 bases left in between. From germline, CDR1 is SGHVS and CDR2 FQNEAQ. The CDR3 is 14 amino acids. This CDR3 is CASSPEVGNYGYTF. The CDR3 DNA is TGTGCCAGCAGCCCCGAGGTGGGGAACTATGGCTACACCTTC.

CDR3 region: CASPDGGADEQFF. CDR3 DNA: TGTGCCAGCCCCGATGGTGGGGCGGACGAGCAGTTCTTC. The chain is built from TRBV7-9 and TRBJ2-1, with a possible D match to TRBD1 (5 bases). The V gene lost 8 bases and the J gene lost 10 bases, with 18 bases spanning the gap. The CDR3 is 13 amino acids. Germline-derived CDR1 and CDR2 are SEHNR and FQNEAQ (reference sequence).

The rearrangement uses TRBV7-9 and TRBJ2-5; 10 bases fit TRBD2. After removal of 4 bases from V and 5 bases from J, the junction contained 19 bases not matched to a gene. This CDR3 spans 19 amino acids. The germline gives CDR1 SEHNR, CDR2 FQNEAQ (reference sequence). CDR3 in amino acids: CASSWRRSSGGVWRETQYF. Here the CDR3 DNA reads TGTGCCAGCAGCTGGAGGCGGTCTAGCGGGGGAGTCTGGCGTGAGACCCAGTACTTC. Filled out from reference TRBV7-9 and TRBJ2-5, the complete variable domain reads DTGVSQNPRHKITKRGQNVTFRCDPISEHNRLYWYRQTLGQGPEFLTYFQNEAQLEKSRLLSDRFSAERPKGSFSTLEIQRTEQGDSAMYLCASSWRRSSGGVWRETQYFGPGTRLLVL.

The chain uses TRBV10-3 and TRBJ2-3; D is perhaps TRBD2 (5 bases). This CDR3 has 16 residues. Trimming stripped 6 bases from V and 0 bases from J, with 16 bases between. Germline CDR1 and CDR2: ENHRY and SYGVKD. CDR3 sequence: CAISRLPGPSTDTQYF. CDR3 coding DNA: TGTGCCATCAGCCGACTACCCGGTCCCAGCACAGATACGCAGTATTTT.

The V and J genes are TRBV2 and TRBJ1-5; perhaps TRBD1 as D (6 bases). The CDR3 consists of 15 residues. Germline V lookup: CDR1 SNHLY, CDR2 FYNNEI. Trimming pared 5 bases from V and 2 bases from J, leaving 13 bases between. CDR3 nucleotide sequence: TGTGCCAGCAGTTGGACAGAGGGTGGCAATCAGCCCCAGCATTTT. Translation gives CASSWTEGGNQPQHF.

This sequence joins TRBV27 and TRBJ2-1; D is unresolved. Germline V gene sequence: CDR1 MNHEY, CDR2 SMNVEV (reference sequence). Trimming removed 3 bases at V and 7 bases at J, with 4 bases between. The CDR3 consists of 11 residues. The CDR3 sequence is CASSFGNEQFF. Written as DNA, the CDR3 is TGTGCCAGCAGTTTTGGGAATGAGCAGTTCTTC.

The rearrangement uses TRBV27 and TRBJ2-7, with D perhaps TRBD2 (5 bases). V lost 5 bases and J 8 bases, leaving 10 bases between the germline ends. The CDR3 runs to 11 residues. Germline CDR1 is MNHEY and CDR2 is SMNVEV (reference sequence). The CDR3 DNA reads as TGTGCCAGCAGTACAGACGGGAAGCAGTACTTC. Its protein product is CASSTDGKQYF.

The V call is TRBV29-1, the J call TRBJ1-2; 9 bases align to TRBD1. CDR3 size: 15 residues. V was clipped by 7 bases and J by 0 bases; unmatched bases: 9. Germline CDR1 reads SQVTM; CDR2 reads ANQGSEA. The CDR3 coding sequence is TGCAGCGCCGTGGGACAGGGAAACGCTAACTATGGCTACACCTTC. The encoded protein is CSAVGQGNANYGYTF.